The 12 T cell receptor beta chains below were found in one sample sequenced in a study of cytomegalovirus exposure and HLA in healthy donors (dated by TCRdb to 2016 to 2017). The library was prepared using the immunoSEQ multiplex PCR assay. TCRdb took over this immuneACCESS table, retaining in-frame rearrangements with V and J assigned. Such tables are incomplete; in checked studies, under half of the missing clones stem from an unresolved V gene, and the remainder is unexplained. The sample yields some 87,000 clones; approximately 96% were counted once. In total, the top ten clones hold approximately 1.3% of the sample. Source material: PBMCs. The receptors originated from a young woman in good health and CMV-seronegative.

The chain has TRBV5-1 and TRBJ2-3; D uncertain. The germline V gene encodes CDR1 SGHRS and CDR2 YFSETQ. This CDR3 is built from 15 residues. V was clipped by 2 bases and J by 0 bases, with 10 bases between them. CDR3 DNA: TGCGCCAGCAGCTTCGATCAGTCTAGCACAGATACGCAGTATTTT. Amino acid sequence: CASSFDQSSTDTQYF.

In this sample, this clone turned up once. The chain recombines TRBV9 with TRBJ2-7; 7 positions match TRBD2. CDR1 and CDR2 (germline): SGDLS, YYNGEE. This CDR3 is 16 amino acids long. The V segment lost 3 bases and the J segment 2 bases; nucleotides outside the gene matches: 11. The CDR3 loop is CASSGEPGLNPYEQYF. CDR3 DNA: TGTGCCAGCAGCGGAGAACCGGGACTAAACCCCTACGAGCAGTACTTC.

The chain carries TRBV19 and TRBJ1-5, with 7 nucleotides matching TRBD1. Trimming cost V 8 bases and J 1 base; bases outside gene matches: 14. The CDR3 contains 17 residues. Germline lookup yields CDR1 LNHDA and CDR2 SQIVND (reference sequence). CDR3 residues: CASDRQNRQGSNQPQHF. The CDR3 DNA reads TGTGCCAGTGATCGGCAGAACCGACAGGGCAGCAATCAGCCCCAGCATTTT.

The V and J genes are TRBV2 and TRBJ2-5; D possibly corresponds to TRBD1 (6 bases). CDR3 length: 16 amino acids. V was shortened by 1 base and J by 0 bases, with 12 bases between the two germline ends. Germline V CDR1 and CDR2: SNHLY, FYNNEI. Here the CDR3 reads CASSEGGHKYQETQYF. The DNA for the CDR3 is TGTGCCAGCAGTGAAGGGGGACATAAGTACCAAGAGACCCAGTACTTC.

V gene TRBV9 combines with J gene TRBJ2-1, with D possibly TRBD2 on 5 matching bases. The germline V and J ends were trimmed by 3 bases and 4 bases, with 14 bases remaining between them. In germline, CDR1 is SGDLS, CDR2 YYNGEE. CDR3 length equals 15 residues. For the CDR3, the DNA is TGTGCCAGCAGCGGTCCGGCGGGCATTTACAATGAGCAGTTCTTC. The encoded protein is CASSGPAGIYNEQFF. Full variable domain (rest looked up from reference TRBV9 and TRBJ2-1): DSGVTQTPKHLITATGQRVTLRCSPRSGDLSVYWYQQSLDQGLQFLIQYYNGEERAKGNILERFSAQQFPDLHSELNLSSLELGDSALYFCASSGPAGIYNEQFFGPGTRLTVL.

This chain connects TRBV27 to TRBJ2-2, with D tentatively TRBD2 (5 bases). This CDR3 is built from 14 residues. Germline V gives CDR1 MNHEY, CDR2 SMNVEV (reference sequence). Trimming removed 1 base from V and 6 bases from J, with 9 bases in between. In DNA form, the CDR3 reads TGTGCCAGCAGTTTATACTCGGGGTCCGGGGAGCTGTTTTTT. Translating gives CASSLYSGSGELFF.

The chain couples TRBV21-1 to TRBJ1-4; TRBD1, as called in the table, went unchecked against the DNA. TRBV21-1 is assigned pseudogene status. This CDR3 has 14 residues. CDR3 sequence (DNA): TGTGCCAGCAGTCTTCCCCTCCGGCCAGGAAAACTGTTTTTT. Encoded protein: CASSLPLRPGKLFF.

The rearrangement uses TRBV18 and TRBJ2-7; tentative D call: TRBD2 (6 bases). V shed 4 bases and J shed 3 bases, with 10 bases lying between them. The CDR3 has 13 residues. In germline, CDR1 is KGHSH, CDR2 LQKENI. The CDR3 DNA follows: TGTGCCAGCTCACTACTAGCCGACTACGAGCAGTACTTC. It codes for CASSLLADYEQYF.

This clone was seen a handful of times. The V and J genes are TRBV11-3 and TRBJ2-1; maybe TRBD2 (6 bases). The CDR3 has 12 residues. Germline V CDR1 and CDR2: SGHNT, YENEEA. Trimming left V 5 bases short and J 10 bases short, with 12 bases between. The DNA for the CDR3 is TGTGCCAGCAGCCCGGGAGAGGGGGAGCAGTTCTTC. Translating gives CASSPGEGEQFF.

The rearrangement joins TRBV28 to TRBJ2-1; D perhaps matches TRBD1 (6 bases). Between the trimmed V and J ends, which lost 3 bases and 10 bases, there was a span of 13 bases. This CDR3 is 13 amino acids long. CDR1 MDHEN and CDR2 SYDVKM come from the germline V gene. The chain's CDR3 is CASSFVWGQEQFF. In nucleotides, the CDR3 is TGTGCCAGCAGTTTCGTCTGGGGGCAGGAGCAGTTCTTC.

The table lists this clone with a count of one. The V call is TRBV18, the J call TRBJ2-1; a weak D match, TRBD2 (7 bases). Looked up from germline, CDR1 is KGHSH and CDR2 is LQKENI. V lost 3 bases to trimming and J lost 10 bases, with 16 bases between them. The CDR3 has 14 residues. CDR3 residues: CASSPEGGPAEQFF. The CDR3 DNA reads TGTGCCAGCTCACCTGAGGGGGGGCCAGCCGAGCAGTTCTTC.

This chain uses TRBV4-1 with TRBJ1-5, with a possible D match to TRBD1 (6 bases). CDR1 and CDR2 (germline): MGHRA, YSYEKL. Trimming took off 4 bases at V and 5 bases at J, with 15 bases between the two ends. The CDR3 runs 15 residues. The CDR3 DNA is TGCGCCAGCAGCCCGCTCGCAGGGGATGATCAGCCCCAGCATTTT. As protein: CASSPLAGDDQPQHF.